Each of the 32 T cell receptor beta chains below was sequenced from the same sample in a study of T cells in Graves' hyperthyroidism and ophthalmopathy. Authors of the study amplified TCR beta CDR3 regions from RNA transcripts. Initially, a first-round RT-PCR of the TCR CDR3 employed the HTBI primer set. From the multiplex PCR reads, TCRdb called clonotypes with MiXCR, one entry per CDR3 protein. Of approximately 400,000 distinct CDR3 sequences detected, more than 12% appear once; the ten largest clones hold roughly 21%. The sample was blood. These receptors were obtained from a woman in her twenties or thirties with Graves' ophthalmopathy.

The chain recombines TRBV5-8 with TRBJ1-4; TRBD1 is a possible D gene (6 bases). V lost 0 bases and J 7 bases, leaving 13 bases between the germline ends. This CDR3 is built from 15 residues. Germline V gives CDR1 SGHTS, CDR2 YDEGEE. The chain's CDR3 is CASSLVQQGSEKLFF. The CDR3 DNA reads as TGTGCCAGCAGCTTGGTCCAACAGGGAAGTGAAAAACTGTTTTTT.

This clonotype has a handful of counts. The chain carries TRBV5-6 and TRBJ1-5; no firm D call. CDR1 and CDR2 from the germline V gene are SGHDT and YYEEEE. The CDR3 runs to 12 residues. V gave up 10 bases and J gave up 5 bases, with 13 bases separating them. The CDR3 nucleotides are TGTGCCCGATTAGGGCCCCATCAGCCCCAGCATTTT. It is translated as CARLGPHQPQHF.

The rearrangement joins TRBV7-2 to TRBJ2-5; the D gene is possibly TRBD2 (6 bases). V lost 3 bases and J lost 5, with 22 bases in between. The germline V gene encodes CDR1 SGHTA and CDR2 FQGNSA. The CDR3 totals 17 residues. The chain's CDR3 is CASSFGTGEDIAETQYF. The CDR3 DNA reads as TGTGCCAGCAGCTTTGGAACCGGGGAGGATATCGCGGAGACCCAGTACTTC.

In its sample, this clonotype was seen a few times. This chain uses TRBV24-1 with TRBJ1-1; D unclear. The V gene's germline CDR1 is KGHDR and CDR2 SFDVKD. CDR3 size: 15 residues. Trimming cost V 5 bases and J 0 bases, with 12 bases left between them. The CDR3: CATSARWPVNTEAFF. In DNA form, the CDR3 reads TGTGCCACCAGTGCCCGATGGCCAGTGAACACTGAAGCTTTCTTT.

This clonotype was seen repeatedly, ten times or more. The CDR3 nucleotides read TGTGCCAGCAGGAGGACAGGGGGGGGCTCCTACAATGAGCAGTTCTTC. It codes for CASRRTGGGSYNEQFF. The V gene is TRBV6-1, the J gene TRBJ2-1; 10 bases map to TRBD1. Germline assignment: CDR1 MNHNS and CDR2 SASEGT. V trimming: 6 bases; J trimming: 0 bases; junction bases outside the gene matches: 5. This CDR3 comprises 16 residues.

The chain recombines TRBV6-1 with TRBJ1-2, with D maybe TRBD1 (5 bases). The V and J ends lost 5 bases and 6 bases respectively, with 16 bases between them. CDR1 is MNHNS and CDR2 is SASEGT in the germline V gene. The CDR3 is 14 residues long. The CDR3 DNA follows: TGTGCCAGCAGTCAACGGACACGAGGGCATGGCTACACCTTC. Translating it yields CASSQRTRGHGYTF.

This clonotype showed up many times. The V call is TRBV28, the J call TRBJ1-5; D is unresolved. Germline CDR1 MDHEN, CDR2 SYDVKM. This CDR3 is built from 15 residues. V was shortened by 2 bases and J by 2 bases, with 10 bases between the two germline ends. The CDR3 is CASSLGYSRNQPQHF. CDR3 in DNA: TGTGCCAGCAGTTTAGGGTACTCTCGCAATCAGCCCCAGCATTTT.

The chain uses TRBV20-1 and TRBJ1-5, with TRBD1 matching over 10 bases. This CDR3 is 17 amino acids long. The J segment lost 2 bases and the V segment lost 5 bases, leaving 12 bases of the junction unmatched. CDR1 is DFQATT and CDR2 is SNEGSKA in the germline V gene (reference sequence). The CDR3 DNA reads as TGCAGTGCTTCCTCCGGGACAGGGGATTGGGGCAATCAGCCCCAGCATTTT. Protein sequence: CSASSGTGDWGNQPQHF.

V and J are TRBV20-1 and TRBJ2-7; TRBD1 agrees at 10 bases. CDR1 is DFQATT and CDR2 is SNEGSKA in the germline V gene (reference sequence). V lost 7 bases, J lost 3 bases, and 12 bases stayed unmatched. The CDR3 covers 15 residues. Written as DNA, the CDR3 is TGCAGTGGTATCCCGCCGACAGGGGGCCACTACGAGCAGTACTTC. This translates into CSGIPPTGGHYEQYF.

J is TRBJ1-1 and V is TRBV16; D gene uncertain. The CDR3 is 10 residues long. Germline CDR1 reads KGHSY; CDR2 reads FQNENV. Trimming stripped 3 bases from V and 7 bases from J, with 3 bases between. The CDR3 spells CASSHGEAFF. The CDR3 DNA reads TGTGCCAGCAGCCACGGTGAAGCTTTCTTT. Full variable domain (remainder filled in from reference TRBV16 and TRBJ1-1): GEEVAQTPKHLVRGEGQKAKLYCAPIKGHSYVFWYQQVLKNEFKFLISFQNENVFDETGMPKERFSAKCLPNSPCSLEIQATKLEDSAVYFCASSHGEAFFGQGTRLTVV.

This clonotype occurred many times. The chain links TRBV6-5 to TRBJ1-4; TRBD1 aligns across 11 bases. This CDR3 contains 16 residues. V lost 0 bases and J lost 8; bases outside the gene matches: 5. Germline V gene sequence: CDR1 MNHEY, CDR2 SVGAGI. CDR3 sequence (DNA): TGTGCCAGCAGTTACTCGAAGGGACAGGGGGAAGAAAAACTGTTTTTT. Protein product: CASSYSKGQGEEKLFF.

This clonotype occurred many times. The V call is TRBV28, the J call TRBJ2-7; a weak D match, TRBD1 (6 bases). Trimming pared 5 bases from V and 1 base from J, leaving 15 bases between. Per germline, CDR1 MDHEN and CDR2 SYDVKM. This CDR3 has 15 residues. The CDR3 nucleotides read TGTGCCAGCAGTCCTACAGGGTCAAGGTCCTACGAGCAGTACTTC. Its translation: CASSPTGSRSYEQYF.

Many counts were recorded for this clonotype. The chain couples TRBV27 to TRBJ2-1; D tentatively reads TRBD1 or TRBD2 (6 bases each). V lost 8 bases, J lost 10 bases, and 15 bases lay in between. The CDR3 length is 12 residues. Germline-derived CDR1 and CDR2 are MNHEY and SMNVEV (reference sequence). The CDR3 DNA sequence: TGTGCCAGCGGGGGGCCGAGGGGGGAGCAGTTCTTC. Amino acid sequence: CASGGPRGEQFF.

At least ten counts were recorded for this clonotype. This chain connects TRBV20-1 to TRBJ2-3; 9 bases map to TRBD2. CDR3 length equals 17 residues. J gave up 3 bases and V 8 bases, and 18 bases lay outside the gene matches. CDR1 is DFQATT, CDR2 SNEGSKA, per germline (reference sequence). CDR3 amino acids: CSTARGGGAVRTDTQYF. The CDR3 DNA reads TGCAGTACTGCCAGAGGCGGGGGGGCCGTTCGTACAGATACGCAGTATTTT.

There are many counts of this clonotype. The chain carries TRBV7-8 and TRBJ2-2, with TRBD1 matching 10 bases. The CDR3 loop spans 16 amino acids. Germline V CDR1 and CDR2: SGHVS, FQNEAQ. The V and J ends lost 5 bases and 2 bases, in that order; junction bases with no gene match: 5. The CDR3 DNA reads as TGTGCCAGCAGCCCCAGGACAGGGGGTAACACCGGGGAGCTGTTTTTT. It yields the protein CASSPRTGGNTGELFF.

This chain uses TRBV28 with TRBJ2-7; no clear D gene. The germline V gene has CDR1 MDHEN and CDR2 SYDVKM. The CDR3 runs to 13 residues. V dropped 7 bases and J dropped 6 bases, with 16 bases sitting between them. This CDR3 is CASTRYSYAEQYF. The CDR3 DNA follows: TGTGCCAGCACCCGGTACAGCTATGCCGAGCAGTACTTC.

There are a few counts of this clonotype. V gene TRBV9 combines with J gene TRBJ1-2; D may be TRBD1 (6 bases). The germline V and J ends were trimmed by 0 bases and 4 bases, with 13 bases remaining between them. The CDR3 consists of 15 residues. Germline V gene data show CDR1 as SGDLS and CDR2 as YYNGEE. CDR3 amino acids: CASSVGQVTTYGYTF. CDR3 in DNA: TGTGCCAGCAGCGTAGGACAGGTGACCACCTATGGCTACACCTTC.

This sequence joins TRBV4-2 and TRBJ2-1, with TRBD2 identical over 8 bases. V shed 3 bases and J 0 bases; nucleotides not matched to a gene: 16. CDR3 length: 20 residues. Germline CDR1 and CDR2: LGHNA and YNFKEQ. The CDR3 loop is CASSHPWESAGGNSYNEQFF. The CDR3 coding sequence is TGTGCCAGCAGCCACCCCTGGGAGTCGGCGGGGGGAAACTCCTACAATGAGCAGTTCTTC.

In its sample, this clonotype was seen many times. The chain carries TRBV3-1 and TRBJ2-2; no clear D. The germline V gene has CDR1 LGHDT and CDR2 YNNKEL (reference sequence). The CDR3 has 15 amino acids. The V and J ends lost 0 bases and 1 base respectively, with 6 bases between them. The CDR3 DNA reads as TGTGCCAGCAGCCAAGATAAATGGAACACCGGGGAGCTGTTTTTT. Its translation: CASSQDKWNTGELFF.

The DNA of the CDR3 is TGCGCCAGCAGCCCACTCGTCGCTACGGGCACCTACGAGCAGTACTTC. It yields the protein CASSPLVATGTYEQYF. This chain links TRBV5-1 with TRBJ2-7; D is unresolved. The ends were cut back, 4 bases at V and 2 bases at J, with 19 bases in the middle. This CDR3 is built from 16 residues. CDR1 and CDR2 from the germline V gene are SGHRS and YFSETQ.

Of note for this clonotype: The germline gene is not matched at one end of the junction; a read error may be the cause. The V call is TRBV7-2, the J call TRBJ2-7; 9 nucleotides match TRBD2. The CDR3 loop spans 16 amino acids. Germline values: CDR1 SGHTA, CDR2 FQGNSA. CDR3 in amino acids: CASSLARPAGGYERYF. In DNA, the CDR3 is TGTGCCAGCAGCTTAGCCCGTCCAGCGGGGGGTTACGAGCGGTACTTC.

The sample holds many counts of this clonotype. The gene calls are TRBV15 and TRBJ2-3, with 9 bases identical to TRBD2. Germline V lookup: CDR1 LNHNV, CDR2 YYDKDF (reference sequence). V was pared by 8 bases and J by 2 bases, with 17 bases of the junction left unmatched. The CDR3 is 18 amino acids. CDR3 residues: CATGTSGQRGATTDTQYF. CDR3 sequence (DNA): TGTGCCACCGGTACATCCGGGCAGCGGGGGGCCACCACAGATACGCAGTATTTT.

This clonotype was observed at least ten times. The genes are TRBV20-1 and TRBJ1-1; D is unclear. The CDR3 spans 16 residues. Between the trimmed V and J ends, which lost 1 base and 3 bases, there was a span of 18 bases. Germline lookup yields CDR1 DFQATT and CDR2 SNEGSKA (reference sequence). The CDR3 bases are TGCAGTGCTAGAGGAGTCGTTCAGTTTAGGGACACTGAAGCTTTCTTT. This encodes CSARGVVQFRDTEAFF.

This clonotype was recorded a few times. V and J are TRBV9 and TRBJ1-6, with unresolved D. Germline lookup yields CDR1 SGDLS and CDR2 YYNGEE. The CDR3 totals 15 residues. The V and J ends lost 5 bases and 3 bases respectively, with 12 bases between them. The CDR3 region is CASSVDNIYNSPLHF. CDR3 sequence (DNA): TGTGCCAGCAGTGTGGATAATATCTATAATTCACCCCTCCACTTT.

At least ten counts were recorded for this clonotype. For the CDR3, the DNA is TGCAGTGCTAGAGACAGGATTGCTAACTATGGCTACACCTTC. It codes for CSARDRIANYGYTF. The chain joins TRBV20-1 to TRBJ1-2; no clear D gene. Trimming took 0 bases from V and 0 from J, leaving 8 bases between them. In germline, CDR1 is DFQATT, CDR2 SNEGSKA (reference sequence). This CDR3 comprises 14 residues.

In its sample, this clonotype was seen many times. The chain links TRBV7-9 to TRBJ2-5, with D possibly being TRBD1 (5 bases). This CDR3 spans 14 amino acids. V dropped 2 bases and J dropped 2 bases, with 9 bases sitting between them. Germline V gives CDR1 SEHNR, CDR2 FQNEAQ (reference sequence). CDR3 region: CASSLRRQQETQYF. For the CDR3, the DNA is TGTGCCAGCAGCTTAAGGAGACAGCAAGAGACCCAGTACTTC.

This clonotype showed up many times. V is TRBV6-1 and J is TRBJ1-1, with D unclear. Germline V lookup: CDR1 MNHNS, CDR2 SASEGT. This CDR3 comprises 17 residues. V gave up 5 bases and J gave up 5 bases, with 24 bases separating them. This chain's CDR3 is CASSYSPWRLPRTEAFF. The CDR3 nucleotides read TGTGCCAGCAGTTATTCCCCCTGGCGGCTTCCGAGAACTGAAGCTTTCTTT.

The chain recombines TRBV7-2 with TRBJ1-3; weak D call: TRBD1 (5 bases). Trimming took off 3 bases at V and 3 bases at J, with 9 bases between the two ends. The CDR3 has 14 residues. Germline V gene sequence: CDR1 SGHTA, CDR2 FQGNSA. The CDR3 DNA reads TGTGCCAGCAGCTTTACAGGAGGTGGAAACACCATATATTTT. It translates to CASSFTGGGNTIYF.

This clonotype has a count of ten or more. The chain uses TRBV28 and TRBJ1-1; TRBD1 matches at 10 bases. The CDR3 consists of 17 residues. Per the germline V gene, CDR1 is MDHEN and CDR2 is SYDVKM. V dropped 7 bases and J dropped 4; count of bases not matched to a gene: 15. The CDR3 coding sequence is TGTGCCAGCACATCTCCCGGGGACAGGGGAGGGGGCACTGAAGCTTTCTTT. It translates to CASTSPGDRGGGTEAFF.

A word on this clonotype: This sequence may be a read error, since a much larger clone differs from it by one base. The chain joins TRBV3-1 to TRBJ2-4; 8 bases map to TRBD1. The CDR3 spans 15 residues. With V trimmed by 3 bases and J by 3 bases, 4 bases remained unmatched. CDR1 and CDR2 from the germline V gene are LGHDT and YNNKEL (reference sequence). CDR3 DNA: TGTGCCAGCAGCCAGCAGGGGGCTGTCAAAAACATTCAGTACTTC. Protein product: CASSQQGAVKNIQYF.

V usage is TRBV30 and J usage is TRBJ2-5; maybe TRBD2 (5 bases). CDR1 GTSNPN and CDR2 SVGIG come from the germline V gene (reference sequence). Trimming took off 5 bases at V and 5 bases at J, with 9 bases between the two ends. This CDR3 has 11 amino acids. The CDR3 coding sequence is TGTGCCTGGTCCGGGGTTGAGACCCAGTACTTC. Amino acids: CAWSGVETQYF.

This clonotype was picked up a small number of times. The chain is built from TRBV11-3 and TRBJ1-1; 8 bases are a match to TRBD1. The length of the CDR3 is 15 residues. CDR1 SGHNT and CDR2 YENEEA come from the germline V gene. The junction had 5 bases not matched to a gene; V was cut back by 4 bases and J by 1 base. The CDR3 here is CASSSPGGANTEAFF. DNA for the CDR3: TGTGCCAGCAGCTCGCCAGGGGGCGCGAACACTGAAGCTTTCTTT.